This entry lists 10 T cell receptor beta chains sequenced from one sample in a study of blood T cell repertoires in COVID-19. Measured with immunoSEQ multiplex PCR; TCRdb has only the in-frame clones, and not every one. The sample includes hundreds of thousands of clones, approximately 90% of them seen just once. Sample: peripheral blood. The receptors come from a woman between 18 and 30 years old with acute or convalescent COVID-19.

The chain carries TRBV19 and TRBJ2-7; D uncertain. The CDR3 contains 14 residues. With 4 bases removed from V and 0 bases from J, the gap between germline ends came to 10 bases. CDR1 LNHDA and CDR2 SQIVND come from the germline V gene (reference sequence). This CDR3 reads CASSNDSSSYEQYF. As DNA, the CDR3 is TGTGCCAGTAGTAACGACTCGAGCTCCTACGAGCAGTACTTC.

The CDR3 DNA reads as TGTGCCAGCATCCCGGGACAGGGGTCCTACGAGCAGTACTTC. The encoded protein is CASIPGQGSYEQYF. The gene calls are TRBV11-2 and TRBJ2-7; 10 bases agree with TRBD1. J lost 1 base, V lost 7 bases, and 4 bases had no gene match. This CDR3 comprises 14 residues. Germline assignment: CDR1 SGHAT and CDR2 FQNNGV. The whole variable domain, filled in from reference TRBV11-2 and TRBJ2-7, reads EAGVAQSPRYKIIEKRQSVAFWCNPISGHATLYWYQQILGQGPKLLIQFQNNGVVDDSQLPKDRFSAERLKGVDSTLKIQPAKLEDSAVYLCASIPGQGSYEQYFGPGTRLTVT.

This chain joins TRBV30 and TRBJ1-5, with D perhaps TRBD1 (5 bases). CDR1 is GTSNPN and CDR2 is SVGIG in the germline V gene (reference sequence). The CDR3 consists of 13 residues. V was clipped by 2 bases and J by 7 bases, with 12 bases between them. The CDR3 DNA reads TGTGCCTGGAGTAAAGGGGTTAGACAGCCCCAGCATTTT. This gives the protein CAWSKGVRQPQHF.

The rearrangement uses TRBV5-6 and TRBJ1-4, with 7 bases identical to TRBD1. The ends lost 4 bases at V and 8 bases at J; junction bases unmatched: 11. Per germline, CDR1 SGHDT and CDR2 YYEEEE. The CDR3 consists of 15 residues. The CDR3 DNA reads TGTGCCAGCAGCCGCTCGACAGGGTGGGGGGAAAAACTGTTTTTT. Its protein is CASSRSTGWGEKLFF. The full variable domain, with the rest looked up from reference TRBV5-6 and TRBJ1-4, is DAGVTQSPTHLIKTRGQQVTLRCSPKSGHDTVSWYQQALGQGPQFIFQYYEEEERQRGNFPDRFSGHQFPNYSSELNVNALLLGDSALYLCASSRSTGWGEKLFFGSGTQLSVL.

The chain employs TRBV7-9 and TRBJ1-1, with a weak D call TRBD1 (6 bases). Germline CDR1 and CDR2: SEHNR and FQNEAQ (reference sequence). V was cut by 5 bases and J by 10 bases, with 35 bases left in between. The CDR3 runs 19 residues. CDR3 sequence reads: CASSPRPRDIWLVYPRAFF. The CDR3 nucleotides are TGTGCCAGCAGCCCGAGGCCGAGGGACATTTGGTTAGTCTACCCTCGAGCTTTCTTT.

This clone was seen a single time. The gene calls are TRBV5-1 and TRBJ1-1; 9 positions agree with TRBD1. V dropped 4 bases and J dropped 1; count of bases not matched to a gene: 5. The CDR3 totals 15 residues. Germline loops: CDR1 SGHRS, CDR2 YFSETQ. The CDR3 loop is CASSLWTGENTEAFF. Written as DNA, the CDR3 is TGCGCCAGCAGCCTTTGGACAGGGGAGAACACTGAAGCTTTCTTT.

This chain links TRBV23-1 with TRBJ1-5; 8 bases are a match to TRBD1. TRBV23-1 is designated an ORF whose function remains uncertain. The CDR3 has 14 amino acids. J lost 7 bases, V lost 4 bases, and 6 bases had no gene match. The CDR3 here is CASSPQGARQPQHF. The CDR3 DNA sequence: TGCGCCAGCAGTCCCCAGGGGGCTCGGCAGCCCCAGCATTTT.

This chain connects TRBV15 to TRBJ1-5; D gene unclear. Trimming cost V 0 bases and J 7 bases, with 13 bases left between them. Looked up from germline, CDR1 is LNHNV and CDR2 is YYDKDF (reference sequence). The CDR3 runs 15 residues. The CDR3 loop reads CATSRDLGAGQPQHF. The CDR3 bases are TGTGCCACCAGCAGAGATCTGGGCGCGGGGCAGCCCCAGCATTTT.

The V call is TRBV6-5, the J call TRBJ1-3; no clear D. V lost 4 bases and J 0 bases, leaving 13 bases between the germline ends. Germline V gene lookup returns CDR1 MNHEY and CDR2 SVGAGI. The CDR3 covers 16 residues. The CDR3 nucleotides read TGTGCCAGCAGTTTCACCAGGTCCCGCTCTGGAAACACCATATATTTT. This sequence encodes CASSFTRSRSGNTIYF.

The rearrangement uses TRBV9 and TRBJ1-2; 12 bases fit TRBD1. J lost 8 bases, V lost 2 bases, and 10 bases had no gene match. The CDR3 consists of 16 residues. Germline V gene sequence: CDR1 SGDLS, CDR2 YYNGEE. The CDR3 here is CASSVGGTGGGSGYTF. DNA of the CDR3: TGTGCCAGCAGCGTGGGCGGGACAGGGGGCGGATCCGGCTACACCTTC.